Presented here are 30 T cell receptor beta chains from one specimen sequenced in a study of radiation and T cells in renal cell carcinoma. Time point of the sample: baseline pretreatment blood. As for treatment: 15 Gy SBRT to primary tumor, nephrectomy 4 weeks later. The table came from immunoSEQ multiplex PCR; TCRdb's copy has only in-frame clones and leaves some out. The sample includes 130,000 to 150,000 clones, 88% of them seen just once. Here the sequenced sample was blood, taken from a patient whose treatment included radiotherapy and nephrectomy. Receptor source: a woman between 70 and 85 years old with renal cell carcinoma.

The chain carries TRBV19 and TRBJ2-7; 9 bases are a match to TRBD2. Germline loops: CDR1 LNHDA, CDR2 SQIVND (reference sequence). The CDR3 consists of 16 residues. J gave up 2 bases and V 5 bases, and 10 bases lay outside the gene matches. The CDR3 DNA follows: TGTGCCAGTAGTGGTTGGTCTAGCGGGAAGACCTACGAGCAGTACTTC. This encodes CASSGWSSGKTYEQYF.

This chain uses TRBV19 with TRBJ2-7; 8 bases align to TRBD1. After removal of 5 bases from V and 7 bases from J, the junction contained 10 bases not matched to a gene. Germline lookup yields CDR1 LNHDA and CDR2 SQIVND (reference sequence). The CDR3 is 14 amino acids. CDR3 DNA: TGTGCCAGTAGTTGGTCGGACAGGGTGGGGGAGCAGTACTTC. It translates to CASSWSDRVGEQYF. Drawing the rest from reference TRBV19 and TRBJ2-7, the complete variable domain is DGGITQSPKYLFRKEGQNVTLSCEQNLNHDAMYWYRQDPGQGLRLIYYSQIVNDFQKGDIAEGYSVSREKKESFPLTVTSAQKNPTAFYLCASSWSDRVGEQYFGPGTRLTVT.

The rearrangement links TRBV4-2 to TRBJ1-1; D uncertain. CDR1 and CDR2 from the germline V gene are LGHNA and YNFKEQ. This CDR3 is 14 amino acids long. Deletions cut 0 bases from V and 6 bases from J, with 11 bases between. DNA of the CDR3: TGTGCCAGCAGCCAAGAAGGTTCCCAGCCTGAAGCTTTCTTT. It codes for CASSQEGSQPEAFF.

The table lists this clone with a few counts. This rearrangement joins TRBV4-2 to TRBJ2-1; no firm D call. V lost 0 bases and J 12 bases, leaving 18 bases between the germline ends. The CDR3 loop spans 15 amino acids. Per the germline V gene, CDR1 is LGHNA and CDR2 is YNFKEQ. The CDR3 protein is CASSQDLRAAARQFF. As DNA, the CDR3 is TGTGCCAGCAGCCAAGATCTAAGGGCGGCGGCGAGGCAGTTCTTC.

This chain joins TRBV7-8 and TRBJ1-2; D might be TRBD1 (5 bases). V was shortened by 5 bases and J by 4 bases, with 11 bases between the two germline ends. This CDR3 has 13 amino acids. Germline V gene lookup returns CDR1 SGHVS and CDR2 FQNEAQ. In DNA form, the CDR3 reads TGTGCCAGCAGCCCTACAGGTAGCTATGGCTACACCTTC. Translated, it gives CASSPTGSYGYTF.

The chain couples TRBV7-2 to TRBJ2-1, with D possibly called TRBD1 or TRBD2 (5 bases each). Looked up from germline, CDR1 is SGHTA and CDR2 is FQGNSA. This CDR3 is 16 amino acids long. Trimming left V 5 bases short and J 3 bases short, with 17 bases between. CDR3 sequence: CASSAPGRSFYNEQFF. The CDR3 coding sequence is TGTGCCAGCAGCGCCCCGGGACGGAGCTTCTACAATGAGCAGTTCTTC. Together with reference TRBV7-2 and TRBJ2-1, the CDR3 gives the full variable domain: GAGVSQSPSNKVTEKGKDVELRCDPISGHTALYWYRQSLGQGLEFLIYFQGNSAPDKSGLPSDRFSAERTGGSVSTLTIQRTQQEDSAVYLCASSAPGRSFYNEQFFGPGTRLTVL.

This clone appeared once. This chain joins TRBV14 and TRBJ1-6; 8 bases match TRBD1. The CDR3 is made up of 16 amino acids. Germline V gene lookup returns CDR1 SGHDN and CDR2 FVKESK. The V and J ends lost 2 bases and 6 bases, in that order; junction bases with no gene match: 6. As DNA, the CDR3 is TGTGCCAGCAGCCAAAGGACAGGGATGTTTAATTCACCCCTCCACTTT. It translates to CASSQRTGMFNSPLHF.

About this clone itself: An end of the junction differs from the germline gene, which may be a read error. The chain joins TRBV2 to TRBJ2-2; weak D call: TRBD1 (6 bases). CDR3 length: 15 residues. Germline-derived CDR1 and CDR2 are SNHLY and FYNNEI. Written as DNA, the CDR3 is TGTGCCAGCAGGGAAGTAGTGGGGGCCGTCGGGGAGCTGTTTTTT. Its translation: CASREVVGAVGELFF.

This CDR3 reads CASGSGGSYNEQFF. The CDR3 nucleotides read TGTGCCAGTGGCTCGGGGGGGTCCTACAATGAGCAGTTCTTC. This sequence joins TRBV19 and TRBJ2-1; 8 bases match TRBD2. The junction had 4 bases not matched to a gene; V was cut back by 8 bases and J by 1 base. The V gene's germline CDR1 is LNHDA and CDR2 SQIVND (reference sequence). CDR3 length: 14 amino acids.

The V and J genes are TRBV5-1 and TRBJ1-1; D uncertain. The CDR3 sequence is 15 residues long. Germline CDR1 SGHRS, CDR2 YFSETQ. V lost 0 bases and J 0 bases, leaving 9 bases between the germline ends. CDR3 in amino acids: CASSLEIGMNTEAFF. The CDR3 nucleotides are TGCGCCAGCAGCTTGGAGATAGGTATGAACACTGAAGCTTTCTTT.

This sequence joins TRBV19 and TRBJ1-5; D is perhaps TRBD1 (6 bases). The CDR3 is 14 amino acids. V was shortened by 2 bases and J by 7 bases, with 12 bases between the two germline ends. Germline V gene sequence: CDR1 LNHDA, CDR2 SQIVND (reference sequence). CDR3: CASSISGRGQPQHF. CDR3 in DNA: TGTGCCAGTAGTATATCGGGCAGGGGACAGCCCCAGCATTTT.

This clone was seen more than once but under ten times. This chain joins TRBV19 and TRBJ1-2, with D uncertain. The CDR3 length is 13 residues. Trimming left V 4 bases short and J 6 bases short, with 12 bases between. The germline gives CDR1 LNHDA, CDR2 SQIVND (reference sequence). CDR3 sequence: CASSTRSGDGYTF. The CDR3, as DNA: TGTGCCAGTAGTACCCGGAGTGGGGATGGCTACACCTTC.

A word on this clone: This specimen includes other DNA sequences encoding the same CDR3. The chain combines TRBV14 with TRBJ1-1; D is unclear. There are 13 residues in the CDR3. V was pared by 2 bases and J by 2 bases, with 6 bases between. CDR1 and CDR2 (germline): SGHDN, FVKESK. The CDR3 region is CASSQNRNTEAFF. CDR3 sequence (DNA): TGTGCCAGCAGCCAAAACAGAAACACTGAAGCTTTCTTT.

The rearrangement links TRBV4-2 to TRBJ2-7; TRBD1 aligns across 8 bases. V shed 6 bases and J 3 bases; nucleotides not matched to a gene: 7. The CDR3 loop spans 14 amino acids. Germline values: CDR1 LGHNA, CDR2 YNFKEQ. The CDR3: CASSSDRGSYEQYF. CDR3 nucleotides: TGTGCCAGCAGTTCAGACAGGGGAAGCTACGAGCAGTACTTC.

The genes are TRBV9 and TRBJ1-2; no firm D call. There are 15 residues in the CDR3. Germline V gives CDR1 SGDLS, CDR2 YYNGEE. V lost 0 bases to trimming and J lost 4 bases, with 13 bases between them. The CDR3 DNA sequence: TGTGCCAGCAGCGTAGACGAGGGAGCAAGCTATGGCTACACCTTC. Its protein product is CASSVDEGASYGYTF.

In DNA form, the CDR3 reads TGTGCCAGCAGCTTGATGGGGGGGCGCGGCTACACCTTC. Translating it yields CASSLMGGRGYTF. The chain employs TRBV5-6 and TRBJ1-2; perhaps TRBD1 as D (6 bases). This CDR3 region has 13 residues. The germline gives CDR1 SGHDT, CDR2 YYEEEE. The V gene lost 1 base and the J gene lost 8 bases, with 12 bases spanning the gap.

The chain carries TRBV9 and TRBJ2-3, with D unresolved. CDR3 length equals 12 residues. With 0 bases removed from V and 8 bases from J, the gap between germline ends came to 7 bases. In germline, CDR1 is SGDLS, CDR2 YYNGEE. CDR3: CASSVVEGTQYF. The CDR3 DNA follows: TGTGCCAGCAGCGTAGTTGAAGGTACGCAGTATTTT.

The V gene is TRBV4-2, the J gene TRBJ1-2; no clear D. The CDR3 extends over 16 amino acids. Germline V gives CDR1 LGHNA, CDR2 YNFKEQ. Deletions cut 1 base from V and 0 bases from J, with 12 bases between. CDR3 region: CASSQGGGRTNYGYTF. CDR3 coding DNA: TGTGCCAGCAGCCAAGGGGGTGGCAGGACTAACTATGGCTACACCTTC.

This clone was detected only a few times. The V gene is TRBV13, the J gene TRBJ1-1; D remains ambiguous. V gave up 5 bases and J gave up 6 bases, with 13 bases separating them. The CDR3 covers 13 residues. Germline loops: CDR1 PRHDT, CDR2 FYEKMQ (reference sequence). The CDR3 here is CASSLRRGPEAFF. The CDR3 nucleotides read TGTGCCAGCAGCCTACGACGGGGTCCTGAAGCTTTCTTT. Complete variable domain (other parts from reference TRBV13 and TRBJ1-1): AAGVIQSPRHLIKEKRETATLKCYPIPRHDTVYWYQQGPGQDPQFLISFYEKMQSDKGSIPDRFSAQQFSDYHSELNMSSLELGDSALYFCASSLRRGPEAFFGQGTRLTVV.

This chain links TRBV27 with TRBJ2-2, with D tentatively TRBD1 (5 bases). There are 17 residues in the CDR3. V gave up 5 bases and J gave up 5 bases, with 21 bases separating them. Germline loops: CDR1 MNHEY, CDR2 SMNVEV (reference sequence). Here the CDR3 reads CASSPQGSRVRTGELFF. CDR3 DNA: TGTGCCAGCAGTCCGCAGGGTAGCCGGGTGCGGACCGGGGAGCTGTTTTTT.

This clone appeared a single time. CDR3 loop: CASSSSGQGKNTGELFF. CDR3 nucleotide sequence: TGTGCCAGCAGTTCCTCAGGACAGGGCAAGAACACCGGGGAGCTGTTTTTT. J is TRBJ2-2 and V is TRBV28; TRBD1 aligns across 8 bases. The CDR3 covers 17 residues. Germline CDR1 is MDHEN and CDR2 is SYDVKM. The V segment lost 4 bases and the J segment 1 base; nucleotides outside the gene matches: 8.

The chain employs TRBV4-3 and TRBJ2-2, with D hard to call. The CDR3 extends over 16 amino acids. Germline assignment: CDR1 LGHNA and CDR2 YSLEER. V lost 0 bases and J lost 5, with 13 bases in between. In nucleotides, the CDR3 is TGCGCCAGCAGCCAAGATACGGCAGTGGTGACCGGGGAGCTGTTTTTT. It specifies CASSQDTAVVTGELFF.

The chain carries TRBV20-1 and TRBJ2-3, with unresolved D. V lost 6 bases, J lost 13 bases, and 17 bases lay in between. Per the germline V gene, CDR1 is DFQATT and CDR2 is SNEGSKA (reference sequence). There are 11 residues in the CDR3. CDR3 DNA sequence: TGCAGTGCCTCGACTCGCAATGTTGAGTATTTT. It specifies CSASTRNVEYF.

The CDR3: CASSLRGYHNEQFF. DNA for the CDR3: TGCGCCAGCAGTCTTCGGGGGTACCACAATGAGCAGTTCTTC. The chain uses TRBV23-1 and TRBJ2-1; maybe TRBD2 (6 bases). TRBV23-1 is designated an ORF whose function remains uncertain. CDR3 length equals 14 residues. V lost 4 bases to trimming and J lost 5 bases, with 12 bases between them.

CDR3 bases: TGTGCCAGCAGTGGGACACTGGAGACCCAGTACTTC. Protein product: CASSGTLETQYF. V is TRBV6-1 and J is TRBJ2-5; possibly TRBD1 for D (5 bases). This CDR3 is built from 12 residues. V was shortened by 4 bases and J by 5 bases, with 8 bases between the two germline ends. Germline CDR1 and CDR2: MNHNS and SASEGT.

This chain links TRBV9 with TRBJ2-1; D unclear. Germline CDR1 reads SGDLS; CDR2 reads YYNGEE. This CDR3 spans 16 amino acids. Between the trimmed V and J ends, which lost 3 bases and 1 base, there was a span of 14 bases. The CDR3 DNA is TGTGCCAGCAGCGCGGTAGGTAGGTCATCCTACAATGAGCAGTTCTTC. It codes for CASSAVGRSSYNEQFF.

The chain joins TRBV27 to TRBJ1-1; D not certain. V was pared by 5 bases and J by 3 bases, with 16 bases between. There are 15 residues in the CDR3. CDR1 and CDR2 from the germline V gene are MNHEY and SMNVEV (reference sequence). CDR3 coding DNA: TGTGCCAGCAGTGGGTTGTTTGGACTGGACACTGAAGCTTTCTTT. Protein sequence: CASSGLFGLDTEAFF.

The V and J genes are TRBV9 and TRBJ2-1; 10 positions match TRBD2. V lost 2 bases to trimming and J lost 7 bases; unmatched junction nucleotides: 6. The CDR3 extends over 15 amino acids. Germline CDR1 is SGDLS and CDR2 is YYNGEE. Here the CDR3 reads CASSVTSGGENEQFF. As DNA, the CDR3 is TGTGCCAGCAGCGTTACAAGCGGGGGGGAGAATGAGCAGTTCTTC.

This chain uses TRBV28 with TRBJ1-5; D may be TRBD1 (6 bases). The V end lost 2 bases, the J end lost 4 bases, and 27 bases lay between the germline ends. Germline V gene lookup returns CDR1 MDHEN and CDR2 SYDVKM. The CDR3 is made up of 20 amino acids. The CDR3 loop reads CASSLSEGHRGFLRNQPQHF. Here the CDR3 DNA reads TGTGCCAGCAGTTTAAGTGAGGGACACCGGGGTTTCCTGAGAAATCAGCCCCAGCATTTT.

V usage is TRBV6-1 and J usage is TRBJ2-7, with TRBD1 matching 11 bases. After removal of 4 bases from V and 6 bases from J, the junction contained 5 bases not matched to a gene. The CDR3 has 14 residues. Germline assignment: CDR1 MNHNS and CDR2 SASEGT. This chain's CDR3 is CASSASGTGGEQYF. The CDR3 DNA follows: TGTGCCAGCAGTGCCTCCGGGACAGGGGGCGAGCAGTACTTC.